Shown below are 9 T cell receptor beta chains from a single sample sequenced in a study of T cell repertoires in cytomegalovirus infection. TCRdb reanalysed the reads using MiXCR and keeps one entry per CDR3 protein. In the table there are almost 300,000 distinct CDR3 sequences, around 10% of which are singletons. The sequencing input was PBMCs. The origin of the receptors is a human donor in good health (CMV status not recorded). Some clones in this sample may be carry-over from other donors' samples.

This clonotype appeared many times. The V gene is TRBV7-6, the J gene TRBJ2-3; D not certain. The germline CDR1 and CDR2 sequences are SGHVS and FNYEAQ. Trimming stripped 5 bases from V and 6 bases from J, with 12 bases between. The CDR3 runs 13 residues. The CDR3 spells CASSLPGEDTQYF. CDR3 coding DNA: TGTGCCAGCAGCCTCCCGGGCGAGGATACGCAGTATTTT.

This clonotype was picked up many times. CDR3 amino acids: CASSSHPDRGAPATNEKLFF. The CDR3 nucleotides are TGTGCCAGCAGCTCCCACCCCGACAGGGGTGCCCCTGCAACTAATGAAAAACTGTTTTTT. The rearrangement links TRBV7-9 to TRBJ1-4; 8 bases are a match to TRBD1. The CDR3 covers 20 residues. V was pared by 4 bases and J by 0 bases, with 16 bases of the junction left unmatched. Germline CDR1 SEHNR, CDR2 FQNEAQ (reference sequence).

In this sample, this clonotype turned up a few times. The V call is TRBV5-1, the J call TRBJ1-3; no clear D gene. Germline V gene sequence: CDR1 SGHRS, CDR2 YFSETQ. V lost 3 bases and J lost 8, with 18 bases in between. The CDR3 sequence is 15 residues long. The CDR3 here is CASSSTLGNLDTIYF. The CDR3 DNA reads TGCGCCAGCAGCTCAACCCTCGGCAATCTGGACACCATATATTTT.

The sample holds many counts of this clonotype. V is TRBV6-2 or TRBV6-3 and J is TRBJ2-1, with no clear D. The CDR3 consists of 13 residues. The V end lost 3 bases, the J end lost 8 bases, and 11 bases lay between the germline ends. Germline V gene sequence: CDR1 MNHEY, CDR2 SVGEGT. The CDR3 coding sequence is TGTGCCAGCAGTTATTCCACGGTGGATGAGCAGTTCTTC. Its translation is CASSYSTVDEQFF.

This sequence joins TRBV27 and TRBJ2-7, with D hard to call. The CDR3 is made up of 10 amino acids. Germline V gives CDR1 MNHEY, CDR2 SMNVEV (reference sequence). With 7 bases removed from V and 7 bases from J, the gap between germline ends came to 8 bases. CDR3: CASTGSEQYF. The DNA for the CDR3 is TGTGCCAGCACCGGGTCGGAGCAGTACTTC.

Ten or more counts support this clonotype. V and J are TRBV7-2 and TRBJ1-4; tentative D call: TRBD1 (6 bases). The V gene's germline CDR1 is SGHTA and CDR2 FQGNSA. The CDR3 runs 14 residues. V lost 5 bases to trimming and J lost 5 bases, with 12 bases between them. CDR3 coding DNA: TGTGCCAGCAGCCGGGGGCTACCGAATGAAAAACTGTTTTTT. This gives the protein CASSRGLPNEKLFF.

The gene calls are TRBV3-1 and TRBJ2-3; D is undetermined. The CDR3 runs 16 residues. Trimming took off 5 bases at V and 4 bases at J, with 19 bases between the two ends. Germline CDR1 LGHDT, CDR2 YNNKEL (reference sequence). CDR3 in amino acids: CASSWERVARSDTQYF. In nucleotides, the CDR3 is TGTGCCAGCAGCTGGGAAAGGGTCGCTAGATCAGATACGCAGTATTTT.

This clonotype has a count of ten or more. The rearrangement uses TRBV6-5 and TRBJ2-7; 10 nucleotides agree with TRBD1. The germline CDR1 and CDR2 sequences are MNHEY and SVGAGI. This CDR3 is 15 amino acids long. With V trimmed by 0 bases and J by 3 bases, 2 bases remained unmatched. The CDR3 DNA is TGTGCCAGCAGTTACTCCGGACAGGGGGTCTACGAGCAGTACGTC. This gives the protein CASSYSGQGVYEQYV.

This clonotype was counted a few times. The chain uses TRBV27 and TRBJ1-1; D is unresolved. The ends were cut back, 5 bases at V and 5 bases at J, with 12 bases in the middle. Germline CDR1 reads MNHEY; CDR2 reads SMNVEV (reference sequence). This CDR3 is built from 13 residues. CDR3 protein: CASSLPPGTEAFF. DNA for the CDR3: TGTGCCAGCAGTCTCCCCCCGGGTACTGAAGCTTTCTTT.